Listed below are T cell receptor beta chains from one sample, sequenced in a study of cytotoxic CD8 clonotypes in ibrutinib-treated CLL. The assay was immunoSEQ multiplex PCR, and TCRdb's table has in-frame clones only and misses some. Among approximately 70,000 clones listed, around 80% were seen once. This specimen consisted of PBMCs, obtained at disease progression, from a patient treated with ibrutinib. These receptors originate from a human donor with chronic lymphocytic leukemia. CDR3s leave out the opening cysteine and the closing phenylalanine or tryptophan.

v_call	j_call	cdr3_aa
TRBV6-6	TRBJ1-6	ASSYFGVRERSPLH
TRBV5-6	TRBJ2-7	ASSSFAEQY
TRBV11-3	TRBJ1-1	ASSGPTTEAF
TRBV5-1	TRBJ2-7	ASSFSDGSYEQY
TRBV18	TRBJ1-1	ASSPYRLTEAF
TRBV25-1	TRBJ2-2	ASSEHQDRANTGELF
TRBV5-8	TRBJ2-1	ASSLGGEQF
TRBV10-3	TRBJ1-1	AISDPRGRVEAF
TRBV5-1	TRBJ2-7	ASSLAVSYEQY
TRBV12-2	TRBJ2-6	ASRYRTSTQSRANVLT
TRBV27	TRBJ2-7	ASSFAGSYEQY
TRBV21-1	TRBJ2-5	ASSKISRDAKGQETQY
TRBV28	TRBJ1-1	ASSLSITEAF
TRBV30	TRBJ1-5	AWTLGSGQPQH
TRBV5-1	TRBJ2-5	ASSLGGREETQY
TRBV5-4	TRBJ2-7	ASSLRDHEQY
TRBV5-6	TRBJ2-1	ASSLAGVGQF
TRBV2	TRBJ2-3	ASSGGRGDTQY
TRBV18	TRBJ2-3	ASDRGLSDTQY
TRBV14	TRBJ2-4	ASSRTSGGPLAKNIQY
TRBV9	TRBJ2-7	ASSVDWGGNEQY
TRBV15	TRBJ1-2	ATSRDLVSHYGYT
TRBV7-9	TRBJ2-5	ASSLSGGVQETQY
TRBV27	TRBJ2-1	ASGEVHNEQF
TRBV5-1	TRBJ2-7	ASSPLWRGQEQY
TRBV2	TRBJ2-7	ASIPRDDGTYEQY
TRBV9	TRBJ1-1	ASRAQDMNTEAF
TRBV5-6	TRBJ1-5	ASNIQGNQPQH
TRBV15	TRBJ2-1	ATSRDDPHNEQF
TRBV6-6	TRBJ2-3	ASSPRDSYTDTQY
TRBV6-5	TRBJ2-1	ASSSAGTKIYNEQF
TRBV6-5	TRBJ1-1	ASSYSRSFNTEAF
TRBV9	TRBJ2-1	ASSETSGRGNEQF
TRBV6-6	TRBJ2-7	ASSFGMKYEQY
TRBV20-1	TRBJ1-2	SAREIYGYT
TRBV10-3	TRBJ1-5	AIRDSNQPQH
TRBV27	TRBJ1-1	ASSLNQVQSSTEAF
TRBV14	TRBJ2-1	ASSQGIGSYNEQF
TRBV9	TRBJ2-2	ASSVSGELF
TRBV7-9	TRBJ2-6	ASSLGQGTVGTGANVLT
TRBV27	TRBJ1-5	ASSLAINQPQH
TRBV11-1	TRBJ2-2	ASSPKWGNTGELF
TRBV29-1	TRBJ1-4	SVDAPGQGDEKLF
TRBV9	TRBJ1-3	ASSPTSSGNTIY
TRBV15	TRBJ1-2	ATSRASATQGYT
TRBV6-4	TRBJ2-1	ASSRLAGGPNEQF
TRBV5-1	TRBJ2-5	ASSTQGETQY
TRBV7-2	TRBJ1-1	ASSASRYGNTEAF
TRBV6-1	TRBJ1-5	AAGQMGISQPQH
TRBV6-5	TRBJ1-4	ASSRDIATNEKLF
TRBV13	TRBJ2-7	ATTRRGSAYEQY
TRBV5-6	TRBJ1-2	ASSLLDRVAGYT
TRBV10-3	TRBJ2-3	AISGGVAGGPDTQY